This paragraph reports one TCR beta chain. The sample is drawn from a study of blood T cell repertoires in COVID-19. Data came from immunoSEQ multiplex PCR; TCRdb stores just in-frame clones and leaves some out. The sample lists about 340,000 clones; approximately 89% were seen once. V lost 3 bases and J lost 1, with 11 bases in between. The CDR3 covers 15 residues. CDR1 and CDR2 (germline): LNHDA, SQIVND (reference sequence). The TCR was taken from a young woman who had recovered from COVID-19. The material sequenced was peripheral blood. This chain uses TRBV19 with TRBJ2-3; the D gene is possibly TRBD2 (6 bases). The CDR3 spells CASSMGGAGTDTQYF. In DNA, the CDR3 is TGTGCCAGTAGTATGGGGGGAGCAGGCACAGATACGCAGTATTTT.